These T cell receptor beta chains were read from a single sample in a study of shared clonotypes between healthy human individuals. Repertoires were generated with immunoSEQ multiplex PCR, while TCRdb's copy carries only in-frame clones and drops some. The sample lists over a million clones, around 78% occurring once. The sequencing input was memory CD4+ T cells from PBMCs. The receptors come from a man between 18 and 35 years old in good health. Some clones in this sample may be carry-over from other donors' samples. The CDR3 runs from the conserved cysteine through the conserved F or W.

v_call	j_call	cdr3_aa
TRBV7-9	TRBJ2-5	CASSLVGGTLETQYF
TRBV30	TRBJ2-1	CAWSPQLAGGFSYNEQFF
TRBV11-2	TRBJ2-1	CASSLGRKIAGGSYNGQFF
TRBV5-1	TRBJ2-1	CASSLESDNEQFF
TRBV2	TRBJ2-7	CASREDSLFEQYF
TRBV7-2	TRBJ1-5	CASSPGQGYGNQPQHF
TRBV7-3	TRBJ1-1	CASSLTPGNTEAFF
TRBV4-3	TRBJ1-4	CASSQDHHARDRPDQLFF
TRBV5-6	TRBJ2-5	CASSLVAAGRETQYF
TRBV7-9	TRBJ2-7	CASSLARQGGIEQYF
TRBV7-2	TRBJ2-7	CASSLPPIQGQYF
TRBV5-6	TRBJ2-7	CASSRGAGGTHEQYF
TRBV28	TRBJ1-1	CASRGRMNTEAFF
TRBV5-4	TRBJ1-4	CASSRQGAYEKLFF
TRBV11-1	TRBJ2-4	CASSLRAQPGGKNIQYF
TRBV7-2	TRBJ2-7	CASSLAASGRAESYEQYF